These T cell receptor beta chains were read from a single sample in a study of T-cell memory formation after mild COVID-19. Via MiXCR, TCRdb re-called the 5' RACE reads, giving one row per CDR3 protein. The sample records around 370,000 distinct CDR3 sequences, around 21% being singletons. Sample: PBMCs or a T cell subset sorted from them (not recorded which). These receptors originate from an adult woman who had mild COVID-19 (a few samples of this study predate the infection). Cell type and time point are not known. CDR3s include the opening cysteine and the closing phenylalanine or tryptophan. The D gene is left open where the match is weak. The listing skips clone size in some rows; elsewhere it reads once, few, many or a size class.

d_call clone_size j_call v_call cdr3_aa cdr3_nt
TRBD2 . TRBJ2-5 TRBV3-1 CASSRDGGEETQYF TGTGCCAGCAGCCGAGACGGGGGGGAAGAGACCCAGTACTTC
. . TRBJ2-7 TRBV28 CASSSSGTPKVGQYF TGTGCCAGCAGTTCCTCCGGGACACCTAAAGTTGGGCAGTACTTC
. . TRBJ1-2 TRBV27 CASSPQTVRINGYTF TGTGCCAGCAGTCCTCAGACAGTGAGAATAAATGGCTACACCTTC
. few TRBJ1-1 TRBV5-5 CASRPGWALNTEAFF TGTGCCAGCAGACCGGGTTGGGCGCTGAACACTGAAGCTTTCTTT
. . TRBJ2-2 TRBV19 CASIQGGELFF TGTGCCAGTATCCAGGGCGGGGAGCTGTTTTTT
. . TRBJ1-1 TRBV9 CASTPSGVHTEAFF TGTGCCAGCACCCCCTCCGGGGTACACACTGAAGCTTTCTTT
. . TRBJ2-3 TRBV4-3 CASSQDRLTDTQYF TGCGCCAGCAGCCAAGATCGGCTCACAGATACGCAGTATTTT
TRBD1 . TRBJ1-1 TRBV12-3/TRBV12-4 CASIRDRGNTEAFF TGTGCCAGCATCAGGGACAGGGGAAACACTGAAGCTTTCTTT
. few TRBJ2-3 TRBV7-9 CASSYTADTQYF TGTGCCAGCAGCTACACCGCAGATACGCAGTATTTT
TRBD1 few TRBJ2-7 TRBV5-1 CASSLEGGYGEQYF TGCGCCAGCAGCTTGGAAGGGGGCTACGGCGAGCAGTACTTC
TRBD2 few TRBJ2-4 TRBV7-3 CASSLSGGGRNIQYF TGTGCCAGCAGCCTTAGCGGGGGAGGGCGGAACATTCAGTACTTC